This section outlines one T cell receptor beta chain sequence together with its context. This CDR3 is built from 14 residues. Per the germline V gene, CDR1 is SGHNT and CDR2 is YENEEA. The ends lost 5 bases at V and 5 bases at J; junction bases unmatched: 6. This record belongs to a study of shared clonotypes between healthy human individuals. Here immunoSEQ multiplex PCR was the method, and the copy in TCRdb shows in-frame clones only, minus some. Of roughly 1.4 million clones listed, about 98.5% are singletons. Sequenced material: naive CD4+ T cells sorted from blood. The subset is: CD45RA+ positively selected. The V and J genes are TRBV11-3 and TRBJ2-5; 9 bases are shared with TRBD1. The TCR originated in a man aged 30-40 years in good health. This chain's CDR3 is CASSPGTGSETQYF. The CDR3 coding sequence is TGTGCCAGCAGCCCCGGGACAGGGAGTGAGACCCAGTACTTC.